This passage covers 20 T cell receptor beta chains from one sample sequenced in a study of cytomegalovirus exposure and HLA in healthy donors. Clones were read by immunoSEQ multiplex PCR, and TCRdb kept only the in-frame ones, dropping some. The table shows about 110,000 clones, with about 90% occurring only once. Sequenced input: PBMCs. These receptors originate from a woman aged 18 to 35 in good health and CMV-seronegative.

The chain combines TRBV25-1 with TRBJ1-2, with TRBD1 identical over 9 bases. Germline CDR1 reads MGHDK; CDR2 reads SYGVNS. The CDR3 has 14 amino acids. V shed 4 bases, J shed 4 bases, and the junction held 4 bases outside the gene matches. Written as DNA, the CDR3 is TGTGCCAGCAGTGGGGGGGACAGGGCCTATGGCTACACCTTC. As protein: CASSGGDRAYGYTF.

The genes are TRBV27 and TRBJ2-1; D unresolved. The CDR3 is made up of 13 amino acids. Trimming removed 3 bases at V and 5 bases at J, with 8 bases between. CDR1 and CDR2 (germline): MNHEY, SMNVEV (reference sequence). The CDR3 loop is CASSLWQDNEQFF. The CDR3 nucleotides read TGTGCCAGCAGTTTGTGGCAGGACAATGAGCAGTTCTTC.

V gene TRBV5-1 combines with J gene TRBJ2-2; D gene uncertain. Germline lookup yields CDR1 SGHRS and CDR2 YFSETQ. CDR3 length equals 13 residues. V was shortened by 0 bases and J by 6 bases, with 6 bases between the two germline ends. The CDR3 DNA reads as TGCGCCAGCAGCTTGGGTCGGTCCGGGGAGCTGTTTTTT. Its translation is CASSLGRSGELFF.

The J gene is TRBJ1-2, the V gene TRBV7-9, with D perhaps matching TRBD1 (6 bases). CDR3 length: 14 amino acids. V was cut by 2 bases and J by 5 bases, with 12 bases left in between. Per germline, CDR1 SEHNR and CDR2 FQNEAQ (reference sequence). The DNA of the CDR3 is TGTGCCAGCAGCTTAATCGGGACACCGTATGGCTACACCTTC. This gives the protein CASSLIGTPYGYTF.

This chain links TRBV28 with TRBJ1-1, with 8 bases lining up with TRBD1. The junction had 10 bases not matched to a gene; V was cut back by 8 bases and J by 5 bases. CDR3 length: 14 residues. The germline V gene encodes CDR1 MDHEN and CDR2 SYDVKM. CDR3 residues: CASGAPGQATEAFF. The DNA for the CDR3 is TGTGCCAGCGGGGCTCCGGGACAGGCGACTGAAGCTTTCTTT.

The chain recombines TRBV19 with TRBJ1-1; TRBD1 might be the D (5 bases). The CDR3 is 15 amino acids. Germline CDR1 reads LNHDA; CDR2 reads SQIVND (reference sequence). V lost 4 bases and J lost 5, with 17 bases in between. Here the CDR3 reads CASSSYTGGGTEAFF. The CDR3 DNA sequence: TGTGCCAGTAGTAGTTACACCGGTGGGGGGACTGAAGCTTTCTTT.

The gene calls are TRBV11-2 and TRBJ1-2; 7 bases line up with TRBD1. After removal of 5 bases from V and 3 bases from J, the junction contained 6 bases not matched to a gene. The length of the CDR3 is 14 residues. The germline V gene has CDR1 SGHAT and CDR2 FQNNGV. This CDR3 reads CASSGDRVYYGYTF. The CDR3, as DNA: TGTGCCAGCAGCGGAGACAGGGTGTACTATGGCTACACCTTC. Full variable domain (missing parts from reference TRBV11-2 and TRBJ1-2): EAGVAQSPRYKIIEKRQSVAFWCNPISGHATLYWYQQILGQGPKLLIQFQNNGVVDDSQLPKDRFSAERLKGVDSTLKIQPAKLEDSAVYLCASSGDRVYYGYTFGSGTRLTVV.

To note about this clone: The junction shows a germline mismatch at one end, possibly a read error. The chain uses TRBV29-1 and TRBJ1-2, with TRBD1 matching over 7 bases. CDR1 is SQVTM, CDR2 ANQGSEA, per germline. This CDR3 contains 15 residues. The chain's CDR3 is CSVEGTEGSNYGYTF. The DNA of the CDR3 is TGCAGCGTCGAAGGGACAGAGGGGTCAAACTATGGCTACACCTTC. Based on the CDR3 plus reference TRBV29-1 and TRBJ1-2, the full variable domain is SAVISQKPSRDICQRGTSLTIQCQVDSQVTMMFWYRQQPGQSLTLIATANQGSEATYESGFVIDKFPISRPNLTFSTLTVSNMSPEDSSIYLCSVEGTEGSNYGYTFGSGTRLTVV.

The V and J genes are TRBV15 and TRBJ1-1; TRBD1 agrees at 8 bases. Trimming took 4 bases from V and 1 from J; bases not matched to a gene: 2. Germline V gene sequence: CDR1 LNHNV, CDR2 YYDKDF (reference sequence). This CDR3 is 14 amino acids long. In DNA, the CDR3 is TGTGCCACCAGCACCGGACAGGGGAACACTGAAGCTTTCTTT. Translating it yields CATSTGQGNTEAFF. The whole variable domain, filled in from reference TRBV15 and TRBJ1-1, reads DAMVIQNPRYQVTQFGKPVTLSCSQTLNHNVMYWYQQKSSQAPKLLFHYYDKDFNNEADTPDNFQSRRPNTSFCFLDIRSPGLGDTAMYLCATSTGQGNTEAFFGQGTRLTVV.

CDR3 amino acids: CASRTRGVSEQYF. CDR3 nucleotide sequence: TGTGCCAGCAGAACGCGGGGGGTTTCCGAGCAGTACTTC. The chain couples TRBV27 to TRBJ2-7, with 8 bases aligning to TRBD2. Germline V gene data show CDR1 as MNHEY and CDR2 as SMNVEV (reference sequence). The length of the CDR3 is 13 residues. Trimming at V came to 6 bases and at J to 6 bases, leaving 7 bases not matched to a gene.

The chain joins TRBV30 to TRBJ1-2; D gene ambiguous. Trimming took 5 bases from V and 5 from J, leaving 12 bases between them. The CDR3 consists of 12 residues. The germline CDR1 and CDR2 sequences are GTSNPN and SVGIG (reference sequence). CDR3 sequence reads: CAWVTAFYGYTF. The CDR3 DNA sequence: TGTGCCTGGGTCACAGCCTTTTATGGCTACACCTTC.

This clone was seen a few times. The chain uses TRBV6-5 and TRBJ1-6; tentative D call: TRBD1 (6 bases). This CDR3 has 14 residues. CDR1 is MNHEY, CDR2 SVGAGI, per germline. The V end was cut by 6 bases, the J end by 7 bases, with 13 bases between. DNA of the CDR3: TGTGCCAGCAGGGACAGCCAAATAAATTCACCCCTCCACTTT. This gives the protein CASRDSQINSPLHF.

The rearrangement uses TRBV6-4 and TRBJ1-2, with D perhaps matching TRBD1 (6 bases). V was clipped by 0 bases and J by 6 bases, with 14 bases between them. Germline V gene sequence: CDR1 MRHNA, CDR2 SNTAGT. This CDR3 has 15 amino acids. The CDR3 sequence: CASSDSLFPGDGYTF. The CDR3 DNA is TGTGCCAGCAGTGACTCTTTGTTTCCAGGGGATGGCTACACCTTC.

The J gene is TRBJ2-3, the V gene TRBV7-6; D may be TRBD1 (6 bases). Deletions cut 5 bases from V and 1 base from J, with 19 bases between. The CDR3 extends over 17 amino acids. CDR1 SGHVS and CDR2 FNYEAQ come from the germline V gene. CDR3 amino acids: CASSPGQWLKGTDTQYF. The DNA of the CDR3 is TGTGCCAGCAGCCCAGGACAGTGGCTGAAAGGCACAGATACGCAGTATTTT.

The rearrangement uses TRBV11-1 and TRBJ2-2; tentative D call: TRBD1 (6 bases). The V gene lost 5 bases and the J gene lost 5 bases, with 15 bases spanning the gap. The V gene's germline CDR1 is SGHAT and CDR2 FQDESV (reference sequence). The CDR3 totals 15 residues. The CDR3 here is CASSPFRGETGELFF. The CDR3 DNA follows: TGTGCCAGCAGCCCCTTCAGGGGAGAAACCGGGGAGCTGTTTTTT.

CDR3 protein: CASRTEVTQYF. The CDR3 region has the DNA TGTGCCAGTAGGACGGAGGTTACGCAGTATTTT. The chain joins TRBV25-1 to TRBJ2-3, with D perhaps TRBD2 (5 bases). CDR1 MGHDK and CDR2 SYGVNS come from the germline V gene. Between the trimmed V and J ends, which lost 9 bases and 8 bases, there was a span of 12 bases. The CDR3 runs to 11 residues. The full variable domain, in which reference TRBV25-1 and TRBJ2-3 provide the parts outside the CDR3, is EADIYQTPRYLVIGTGKKITLECSQTMGHDKMYWYQQDPGMELHLIHYSYGVNSTEKGDLSSESTVSRIRTEHFPLTLESARPSHTSQYLCASRTEVTQYFGPGTRLTVL.

The chain joins TRBV14 to TRBJ1-1; TRBD1 aligns across 8 bases. V was pared by 7 bases and J by 2 bases, with 6 bases of the junction left unmatched. The germline V gene has CDR1 SGHDN and CDR2 FVKESK. The CDR3 contains 14 residues. CDR3 sequence: CASTADRANTEAFF. The DNA of the CDR3 is TGTGCCAGCACTGCGGACAGGGCTAACACTGAAGCTTTCTTT. Full variable domain (remainder filled in from reference TRBV14 and TRBJ1-1): EAGVTQFPSHSVIEKGQTVTLRCDPISGHDNLYWYRRVMGKEIKFLLHFVKESKQDESGMPNNRFLAERTGGTYSTLKVQPAELEDSGVYFCASTADRANTEAFFGQGTRLTVV.

The chain carries TRBV7-3 and TRBJ2-2; TRBD2 is a possible D gene (7 bases). Trimming left V 5 bases short and J 3 bases short, with 16 bases between. Germline lookup yields CDR1 SGHTA and CDR2 FQGTGA. The CDR3 runs to 16 residues. The CDR3 DNA reads as TGTGCCAGCAGCCCTTGGGGGGGCGCAGACACCGGGGAGCTGTTTTTT. Its translation is CASSPWGGADTGELFF.

Only a few counts were recorded for this clone. This chain connects TRBV4-3 to TRBJ1-3; possible D gene TRBD1, 6 bases. The CDR3 runs 16 residues. The V gene lost 3 bases and the J gene lost 0 bases, with 12 bases spanning the gap. Germline CDR1 LGHNA, CDR2 YSLEER. This CDR3 is CASSQNPQGSGNTIYF. The CDR3, as DNA: TGCGCCAGCAGCCAGAACCCACAGGGCTCTGGAAACACCATATATTTT.

The chain links TRBV2 to TRBJ2-5; D is perhaps TRBD2 (6 bases). This CDR3 contains 15 residues. Trimming took off 1 base at V and 1 base at J, with 10 bases between the two ends. Germline CDR1 is SNHLY and CDR2 is FYNNEI. CDR3 region: CASSEGGLPQETQYF. As DNA, the CDR3 is TGTGCCAGCAGTGAAGGTGGACTACCCCAAGAGACCCAGTACTTC.